Following are 4 T cell receptor beta chains from one sample sequenced in a study of T cell responses to AZD1222 COVID-19 vaccine (dated by TCRdb to about 2021). The sample's time point label is to be understood as: about 28 days (+/-7) after the second vaccine dose. The receptor library was made with the immunoSEQ multiplex PCR assay. TCRdb limited this immuneACCESS table to in-frame rearrangements with V and J called. A share of clones is missing; checked studies link under half to unresolved V genes, and the rest is unexplained. This sample is represented by 250,000 to 300,000 clones; almost 95% of them were singletons. Roughly 0.51% of the sample comes from the top ten. The sequenced sample was peripheral blood, obtained 28 days after the second AZD1222 dose. Source of these receptors: an adult who received the AZD1222 COVID-19 vaccine.

The chain combines TRBV28 with TRBJ2-6; D remains ambiguous. V was trimmed by 6 bases and J by 1 base, leaving 1 base between them. In germline, CDR1 is MDHEN, CDR2 SYDVKM. CDR3 length: 12 amino acids. The CDR3 coding sequence is TGTGCCAGCAGGTCTGGGGCCAACGTCCTGACTTTC. Protein: CASRSGANVLTF.

The sample holds one count of this clone. The chain links TRBV3-1 (or the pseudogene TRBV3-2) to TRBJ2-2, with D maybe TRBD1 (6 bases). Germline assignment: CDR1 LGHDT and CDR2 YNNKEL (reference sequence). This CDR3 has 15 residues. V dropped 4 bases and J dropped 5 bases, with 14 bases sitting between them. The CDR3 nucleotides read TGTGCCAGCAGCCCTCTTGGGGGCTTTACCGGGGAGCTGTTTTTT. It specifies CASSPLGGFTGELFF.

CDR3: CASSLDPGASNYGYTF. The CDR3 DNA sequence: TGTGCCAGCAGTTTAGACCCGGGGGCATCGAACTATGGCTACACCTTC. This rearrangement joins TRBV28 to TRBJ1-2, with D perhaps TRBD1 (6 bases). The length of the CDR3 is 16 residues. The V end lost 2 bases, the J end lost 2 bases, and 15 bases lay between the germline ends. Germline V gives CDR1 MDHEN, CDR2 SYDVKM.

The gene calls are TRBV6-5 and TRBJ1-5, with D maybe TRBD1 (6 bases). With 6 bases removed from V and 6 bases from J, the gap between germline ends came to 12 bases. Germline V CDR1 and CDR2: MNHEY, SVGAGI. The CDR3 runs 13 residues. The CDR3 nucleotides are TGTGCCAGCAGCCCCCAGGGGATTCAGCCCCAGCATTTT. Translating gives CASSPQGIQPQHF.